This T cell receptor (beta chain) was recovered during a study of identifying expanded T cells in peripheral blood. The germline V gene encodes CDR1 SGHAT and CDR2 FQDESV (reference sequence). With 1 base removed from V and 5 bases from J, the gap between germline ends came to 8 bases. The CDR3 contains 14 residues. Clones were read by immunoSEQ multiplex PCR, and TCRdb kept only the in-frame ones, dropping some. Of about 130,000 clones in the sample, approximately 86% were seen once. With respect to this clone: The antigen is not known.

Study-level findings and limits: Roughly two-week clone count variance significantly increased as total template count grew.

The J gene is TRBJ2-2, the V gene TRBV11-1; possibly TRBD1 for D (5 bases). Sequenced sample: blood. The sequence derives from a person aged 18-69 years in good health. In DNA, the CDR3 is TGTGCCAGCAGCTTAGACGCAGGGACCGGGGAGCTGTTTTTT. This sequence encodes CASSLDAGTGELFF.